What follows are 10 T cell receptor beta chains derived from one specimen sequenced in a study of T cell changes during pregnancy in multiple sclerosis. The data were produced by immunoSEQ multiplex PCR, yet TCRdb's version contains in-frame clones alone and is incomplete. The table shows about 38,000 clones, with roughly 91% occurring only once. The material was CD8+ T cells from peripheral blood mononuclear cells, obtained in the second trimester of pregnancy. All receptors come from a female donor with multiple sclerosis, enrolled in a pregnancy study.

CDR3 in DNA: TGTGCCAGCAGCCCCCACAGGGACTACGAGCAGTACTTC. This gives the protein CASSPHRDYEQYF. The chain combines TRBV5-6 with TRBJ2-7, with D tentatively TRBD1 (6 bases). Germline V CDR1 and CDR2: SGHDT, YYEEEE. Trimming shortened V by 4 bases and J by 3 bases, and 11 bases separated the two germline ends. The CDR3 has 13 residues.

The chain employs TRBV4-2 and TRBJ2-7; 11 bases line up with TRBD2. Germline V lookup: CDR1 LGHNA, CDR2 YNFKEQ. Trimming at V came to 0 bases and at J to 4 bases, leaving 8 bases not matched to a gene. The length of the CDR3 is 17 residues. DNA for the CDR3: TGTGCCAGCAGCCAAGAGTTGGCATCTAGCGGGGGGTACGAGCAGTACTTC. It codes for CASSQELASSGGYEQYF.

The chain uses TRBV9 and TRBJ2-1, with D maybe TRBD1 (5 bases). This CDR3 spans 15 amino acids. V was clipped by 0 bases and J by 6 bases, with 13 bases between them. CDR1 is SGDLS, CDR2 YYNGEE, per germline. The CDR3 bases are TGTGCCAGCAGCGTAGGTGCAGGGCCGCGCAATGAGCAGTTCTTC. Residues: CASSVGAGPRNEQFF.

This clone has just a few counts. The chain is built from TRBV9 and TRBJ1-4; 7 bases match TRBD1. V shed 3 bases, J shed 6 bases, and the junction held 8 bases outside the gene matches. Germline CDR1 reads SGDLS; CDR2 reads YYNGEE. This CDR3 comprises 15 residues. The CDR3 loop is CASSGSGTVYEKLFF. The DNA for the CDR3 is TGTGCCAGCAGCGGATCCGGGACAGTGTATGAAAAACTGTTTTTT.

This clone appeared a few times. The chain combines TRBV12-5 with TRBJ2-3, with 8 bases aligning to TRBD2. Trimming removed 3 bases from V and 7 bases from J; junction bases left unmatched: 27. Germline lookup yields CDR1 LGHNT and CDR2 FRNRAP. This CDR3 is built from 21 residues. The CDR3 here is CASGLVYLVTGTSSGLNTQYF. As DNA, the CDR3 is TGTGCTAGTGGTTTAGTATATCTCGTAACCGGGACTAGTTCAGGCTTAAATACGCAGTATTTT.

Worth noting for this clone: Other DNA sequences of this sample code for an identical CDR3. CDR3 nucleotides: TGTGCCAGCAGCCTGACAGGGAATGAGCAGTTCTTC. This encodes CASSLTGNEQFF. This rearrangement joins TRBV27 to TRBJ2-1; 7 bases fit TRBD1. With V trimmed by 6 bases and J by 7 bases, 3 bases remained unmatched. The CDR3 consists of 12 residues. Germline V gene data show CDR1 as MNHEY and CDR2 as SMNVEV (reference sequence).

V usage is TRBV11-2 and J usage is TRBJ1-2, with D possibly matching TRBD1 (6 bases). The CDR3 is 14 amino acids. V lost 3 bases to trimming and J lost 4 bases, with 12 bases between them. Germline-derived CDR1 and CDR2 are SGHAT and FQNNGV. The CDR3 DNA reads TGTGCCAGCAGCTTCAGGGGAGGGTCCTATGGCTACACCTTC. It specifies CASSFRGGSYGYTF. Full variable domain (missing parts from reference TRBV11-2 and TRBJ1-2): EAGVAQSPRYKIIEKRQSVAFWCNPISGHATLYWYQQILGQGPKLLIQFQNNGVVDDSQLPKDRFSAERLKGVDSTLKIQPAKLEDSAVYLCASSFRGGSYGYTFGSGTRLTVV.

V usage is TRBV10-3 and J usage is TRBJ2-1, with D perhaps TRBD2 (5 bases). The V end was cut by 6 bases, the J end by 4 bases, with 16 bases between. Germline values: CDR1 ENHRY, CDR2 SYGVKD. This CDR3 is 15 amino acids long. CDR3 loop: CAIRGWESPYNEQFF. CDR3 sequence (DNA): TGTGCCATCAGGGGGTGGGAGTCACCTTACAATGAGCAGTTCTTC.

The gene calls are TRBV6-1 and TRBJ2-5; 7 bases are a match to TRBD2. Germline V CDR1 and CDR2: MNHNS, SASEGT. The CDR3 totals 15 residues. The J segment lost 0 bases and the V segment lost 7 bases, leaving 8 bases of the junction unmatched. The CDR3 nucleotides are TGTGCCAGCACCTTGCTGGGGGGGTACCAAGAGACCCAGTACTTC. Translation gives CASTLLGGYQETQYF.

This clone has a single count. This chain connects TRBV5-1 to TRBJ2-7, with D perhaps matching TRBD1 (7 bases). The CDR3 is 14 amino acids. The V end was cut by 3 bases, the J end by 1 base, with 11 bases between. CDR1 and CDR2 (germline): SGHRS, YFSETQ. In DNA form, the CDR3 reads TGCGCCAGCAGCTGGACAGGAGGGTCCTACGAGCAGTACTTC. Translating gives CASSWTGGSYEQYF. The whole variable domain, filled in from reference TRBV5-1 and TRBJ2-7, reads KAGVTQTPRYLIKTRGQQVTLSCSPISGHRSVSWYQQTPGQGLQFLFEYFSETQRNKGNFPGRFSGRQFSNSRSEMNVSTLELGDSALYLCASSWTGGSYEQYFGPGTRLTVT.